The TCR beta chain described here comes from a study of regulatory T cells. With 5 bases removed from V and 2 bases from J, the gap between germline ends came to 16 bases. This CDR3 is built from 15 residues. Germline loops: CDR1 LNHNV, CDR2 YYDKDF (reference sequence). Regarding the study as a whole: In patients, unique TRB V-J pairs were restricted and V/J usage skewed, especially in Tregs. Patient CD8+ T cells trended toward lower Shannon entropy than controls.

A couple of CD3G-deficient patients had more severe autoimmunity; all had some. Amplification used 52 TRBV primers and 13 TRBJ primers. Some clones are missing from TCRdb's copy, which holds only in-frame ones; the method was immunoSEQ multiplex PCR. In the table there are some 17,000 clones, about 92% of which are singletons. With respect to this clone: Its antigen is undetermined.

This sequence joins TRBV15 and TRBJ2-7; weak D call: TRBD2 (5 bases). Material: CD8+ T cells sorted from blood. This receptor was obtained from a person in their late teens or twenties with CD3G deficiency. CDR3 sequence (DNA): TGTGCCACCAGCGGGAGACACGACCCTCCCTACGAGCAGTACTTC. It specifies CATSGRHDPPYEQYF. Full variable domain (rest looked up from reference TRBV15 and TRBJ2-7): DAMVIQNPRYQVTQFGKPVTLSCSQTLNHNVMYWYQQKSSQAPKLLFHYYDKDFNNEADTPDNFQSRRPNTSFCFLDIRSPGLGDTAMYLCATSGRHDPPYEQYFGPGTRLTVT.